The table lists the clone carrying this TCR beta chain with many counts. Its cognate antigen is unknown. These data are taken from a study of Graves' ophthalmopathy and Graves' hyperthyroidism. About the research overall: Hyperthyroidism qualified as stable when ophthalmopathy did not develop within 18 months of follow-up.

Findings of the study overall: Discriminating ophthalmopathy from stable hyperthyroidism, a 13-signature model attained a sensitivity of about 88% and a specificity of about 81%. In blood appeared most of the expanded thyroid clonotypes whose frequency exceeded 0.001.

Other autoimmune diseases, uncontrolled infections, pregnancy or lactation ruled patients out of participation. RNA transcripts provided the template for amplifying TCR beta CDR3 regions. First-round RT-PCR employed HTBI primers, with a second-round multiplex PCR after it. TCRdb independently ran MiXCR on the multiplex PCR reads; one entry per CDR3 protein. The top ten clones hold more than 9.5% of a sample with approximately 1.2 million distinct CDR3 sequences, less than 45% of them seen once. Sequencing was done on a sample of peripheral blood or thyroid tissue (not recorded which). The receptor was isolated from an adult man with Graves' hyperthyroidism.

CDR3 region: CASSVAVAGMAGELFF. CDR3 DNA sequence: TGTGCCAGCAGCGTAGCTGTGGCGGGAATGGCCGGGGAGCTGTTTTTT. The chain carries TRBV9 and TRBJ2-2; TRBD2 might be the D (6 bases). Trimming pared 0 bases from V and 6 bases from J, leaving 15 bases between. Germline values: CDR1 SGDLS, CDR2 YYNGEE. CDR3 length equals 16 residues. Filled out from reference TRBV9 and TRBJ2-2, the complete variable domain reads DSGVTQTPKHLITATGQRVTLRCSPRSGDLSVYWYQQSLDQGLQFLIQYYNGEERAKGNILERFSAQQFPDLHSELNLSSLELGDSALYFCASSVAVAGMAGELFFGEGSRLTVL.